Presented here are 10 T cell receptor beta chains from one specimen sequenced in a study of blood T cell repertoires in COVID-19. Clones were read by immunoSEQ multiplex PCR, and TCRdb kept only the in-frame ones, dropping some. The sample records under 450,000 clones, about 89% being singletons. The sample consisted of PBMCs or T cells enriched from blood (not recorded which). The receptors here all came from a woman aged 35 to 49 who had been exposed to COVID-19.

The J gene is TRBJ2-1, the V gene TRBV5-6; 11 bases align to TRBD1. With V trimmed by 0 bases and J by 3 bases, 2 bases remained unmatched. Looked up from germline, CDR1 is SGHDT and CDR2 is YYEEEE. The CDR3 totals 16 residues. As DNA, the CDR3 is TGTGCCAGCAGCTTGGCGGGGACAGGGGGCTACAATGAGCAGTTCTTC. Protein: CASSLAGTGGYNEQFF.

The CDR3 DNA follows: TGTGCCAGTAGTATGAACCCGGGACAACTAAAGAGTCCGCATTTT. Amino acid sequence: CASSMNPGQLKSPHF. The chain uses TRBV19 and TRBJ1-5, with D possibly matching TRBD1 (6 bases). V lost 3 bases to trimming and J lost 15 bases, with 24 bases between them. Germline V gene sequence: CDR1 LNHDA, CDR2 SQIVND (reference sequence). This CDR3 comprises 15 residues.

The chain couples TRBV4-3 to TRBJ1-1; D is ambiguous. Germline V gene lookup returns CDR1 LGHNA and CDR2 YSLEER. Trimming shortened V by 0 bases and J by 6 bases, and 8 bases separated the two germline ends. This CDR3 has 13 residues. The CDR3 spells CASSQESSPEAFF. The CDR3 DNA is TGCGCCAGCAGCCAAGAATCCAGTCCTGAAGCTTTCTTT.

The J gene is TRBJ1-1, the V gene TRBV3-1 (or the pseudogene TRBV3-2); D remains unclear. Germline loops: CDR1 LGHDT, CDR2 YNNKEL (reference sequence). The CDR3 covers 13 residues. The ends were cut back, 2 bases at V and 4 bases at J, with 8 bases in the middle. CDR3 loop: CASSQPPGTEAFF. In DNA form, the CDR3 reads TGTGCCAGCAGCCAACCCCCGGGCACTGAAGCTTTCTTT.

V gene TRBV6-1 combines with J gene TRBJ2-7; TRBD2 matches at 14 bases. Germline V gives CDR1 MNHNS, CDR2 SASEGT. The trim removed 3 bases at V and 2 bases at J, leaving 15 bases unmatched. CDR3 length: 20 amino acids. This chain's CDR3 is CASSDRRKTSGGASPYEQYF. The CDR3 nucleotides are TGTGCCAGCAGTGACCGAAGAAAGACTAGCGGGGGGGCCAGTCCCTACGAGCAGTACTTC.

The chain links TRBV5-4 to TRBJ1-1; possibly TRBD1 for D (5 bases). The CDR3 is 15 amino acids. Germline CDR1 is SGHNT and CDR2 is YYREEE (reference sequence). The ends were cut back, 4 bases at V and 3 bases at J, with 16 bases in the middle. The DNA for the CDR3 is TGTGCCAGCAGCCGGCCTGTGGGGCAGGACACTGAAGCTTTCTTT. Its translation: CASSRPVGQDTEAFF.

This sequence joins TRBV10-3 and TRBJ1-4, with 7 positions matching TRBD1. The V and J ends lost 8 bases and 5 bases, in that order; junction bases with no gene match: 5. CDR1 ENHRY and CDR2 SYGVKD come from the germline V gene. CDR3 size: 13 residues. The CDR3 DNA reads TGTGCCATCGGAGACAGGGACAATGAAAAACTGTTTTTT. It specifies CAIGDRDNEKLFF.

The chain is built from TRBV3-1 (or the pseudogene TRBV3-2) and TRBJ2-3; TRBD2 matches 12 bases. The CDR3 sequence is 15 residues long. Germline-derived CDR1 and CDR2 are LGHDT and YNNKEL (reference sequence). V trimming: 8 bases; J trimming: 3 bases; junction bases outside the gene matches: 6. CDR3 sequence reads: CASGLAGGPTDTQYF. DNA for the CDR3: TGTGCCAGCGGGCTAGCGGGAGGGCCTACAGATACGCAGTATTTT.

The V call is TRBV3-1 (or the pseudogene TRBV3-2), the J call TRBJ2-3; 7 bases match TRBD2. CDR1 is LGHDT and CDR2 is YNNKEL in the germline V gene (reference sequence). V was clipped by 0 bases and J by 1 base; unmatched bases: 10. This CDR3 is built from 18 residues. Here the CDR3 reads CASSQDKGGGMGTDTQYF. CDR3 coding DNA: TGTGCCAGCAGCCAAGATAAGGGCGGGGGAATGGGCACAGATACGCAGTATTTT.

This clone was counted once. The rearrangement links TRBV6-5 to TRBJ2-1; TRBD2 might be the D (7 bases). V was trimmed by 3 bases and J by 8 bases, leaving 20 bases between them. CDR1 is MNHEY, CDR2 SVGAGI, per germline. CDR3 length equals 16 residues. CDR3 loop: CASSYSTRRGPYEQFF. CDR3 in DNA: TGTGCCAGCAGTTATTCAACTAGGCGGGGGCCATATGAGCAGTTCTTC.